The clone carrying this T cell receptor beta chain was detected many times. The ends were cut back, 4 bases at V and 3 bases at J, with 16 bases in the middle. Germline CDR1 is MDHEN and CDR2 is SYDVKM. There are 16 residues in the CDR3. This entry is derived from a study of low-dose radiotherapy and immunotherapy resistance in tumors. Study-wide background: For Cohort 1, fractions of 0.5 Gy were given every 2 weeks, reaching 6.5 Gy overall. Intravenous ipilimumab 1 mg/kg every six weeks was given with nivolumab 240 mg every two weeks. One day before radiation and immunotherapy, intravenous cyclophosphamide 200 mg/m2 was administered, with this repeated every two weeks.

Time point here: before trial treatment. As their treatment, donors received nivolumab, ipilimumab, aspirin, low-dose cyclophosphamide and low-dose radiotherapy. TRAV and TRBV primers primed cDNA for both TCRalpha and TCRbeta. Using a constant-region primer together with a V-primer adapter, TCRs were subjected to roughly 20 PCR cycles of amplification. TCRdb analysed the reads with MiXCR anew, one entry per CDR3 protein. This sample has 57,000 or so distinct CDR3 sequences; under 30% occur once, and the top ten carry just over 5.5%. The sequenced sample was PBMCs, obtained before treatment. This sequence was found in a male donor with prostate cancer. V is TRBV28 and J is TRBJ1-5, with a weak D call TRBD1 (5 bases). DNA for the CDR3: TGTGCCAGCAGTTCCAAACTCGGGGGGAACAATCAGCCCCAGCATTTT. Translation gives CASSSKLGGNNQPQHF. Complete variable domain (other parts from reference TRBV28 and TRBJ1-5): DVKVTQSSRYLVKRTGEKVFLECVQDMDHENMFWYRQDPGLGLRLIYFSYDVKMKEKGDIPEGYSVSREKKERFSLILESASTNQTSMYLCASSSKLGGNNQPQHFGDGTRLSIL.